The 29 T cell receptor beta chains below come from one sample, sequenced in a study of OX40 agonist ivuxolimab in advanced cancers. Generated by immunoSEQ multiplex PCR, the TCRdb table keeps only in-frame clones and is missing some. The data hold 76,000 or so clones, with approximately 85% observed a single time. Sequenced material: CD4+ or CD8+ T cells sorted from blood, taken in a trial of the OX40 agonist ivuxolimab. The receptor source for this set is an adult with an advanced solid tumor such as melanoma, head and neck, liver or kidney cancer.

The chain links TRBV2 to TRBJ1-1; D call uncertain. CDR3 length: 13 amino acids. Germline V gene data show CDR1 as SNHLY and CDR2 as FYNNEI. Trimming took off 5 bases at V and 0 bases at J, with 7 bases between the two ends. In DNA form, the CDR3 reads TGTGCCAGCAGTATTCAGGTGAACACTGAAGCTTTCTTT. The encoded protein is CASSIQVNTEAFF. The entire variable domain, with the rest obtained from reference TRBV2 and TRBJ1-1, is as follows: EPEVTQTPSHQVTQMGQEVILRCVPISNHLYFYWYRQILGQKVEFLVSFYNNEISEKSEIFDDQFSVERPDGSNFTLKIRSTKLEDSAMYFCASSIQVNTEAFFGQGTRLTVV.

The V gene is TRBV7-9, the J gene TRBJ1-1; 12 bases align to TRBD1. The germline gives CDR1 SEHNR, CDR2 FQNEAQ (reference sequence). The CDR3 is 15 amino acids. Trimming cost V 5 bases and J 3 bases; bases outside gene matches: 4. CDR3 sequence reads: CASSRDRGLYTEAFF. The CDR3 DNA is TGTGCCAGCAGCCGGGACAGGGGGCTTTACACTGAAGCTTTCTTT.

This chain connects TRBV4-3 to TRBJ2-7, with 7 bases fitting TRBD1. CDR3 length: 18 residues. Germline lookup yields CDR1 LGHNA and CDR2 YSLEER. V lost 0 bases to trimming and J lost 0 bases; unmatched junction nucleotides: 11. CDR3 in amino acids: CASSQDLGAGTVSYEQYF. As DNA, the CDR3 is TGCGCCAGCAGCCAAGACTTGGGGGCAGGGACAGTCTCCTACGAGCAGTACTTC.

This chain joins TRBV7-6 and TRBJ2-3; TRBD1 agrees at 7 bases. V was clipped by 4 bases and J by 4 bases; unmatched bases: 5. The CDR3 contains 14 residues. Germline assignment: CDR1 SGHVS and CDR2 FNYEAQ. The CDR3 DNA reads as TGTGCCAGCAGCTCGCGACAGGGCTCAGATACGCAGTATTTT. Its translation is CASSSRQGSDTQYF.

The chain is built from TRBV19 and TRBJ1-2; 9 nucleotides line up with TRBD1. Trimming cost V 9 bases and J 8 bases; bases outside gene matches: 13. The CDR3 runs 14 residues. Germline V gives CDR1 LNHDA, CDR2 SQIVND (reference sequence). In nucleotides, the CDR3 is TGTGCCAGCACTAGAGGACAGGGGCGTGAAGGCTACACCTTC. Encoded protein: CASTRGQGREGYTF.

This sequence joins TRBV9 and TRBJ1-4, with D unclear. Per germline, CDR1 SGDLS and CDR2 YYNGEE. CDR3 length equals 15 residues. Trimming pared 0 bases from V and 0 bases from J, leaving 6 bases between. This CDR3 is CASSVAGATNEKLFF. The CDR3 region has the DNA TGTGCCAGCAGCGTAGCCGGTGCAACTAATGAAAAACTGTTTTTT.

The chain uses TRBV6-5 and TRBJ2-7; 9 bases fit TRBD1. The CDR3 covers 14 residues. V gave up 5 bases and J gave up 6 bases; unmatched junction bases: 8. The germline gives CDR1 MNHEY, CDR2 SVGAGI. CDR3 coding DNA: TGTGCCAGCAGTCCGGGACAGGGCTCTTCCGAGCAGTACTTC. It yields the protein CASSPGQGSSEQYF.

The V gene is TRBV18, the J gene TRBJ1-2; 10 bases are a match to TRBD1. Unmatched junction bases numbered 8, after V lost 3 bases and J lost 1 base. There are 17 residues in the CDR3. Germline CDR1 KGHSH, CDR2 LQKENI. The CDR3 DNA reads TGTGCCAGCTCACCCCCCCGGACAGGGGGGATTAACTATGGCTACACCTTC. It yields the protein CASSPPRTGGINYGYTF.

The chain couples TRBV30 to TRBJ2-7; D not certain. V lost 7 bases, J lost 10 bases, and 17 bases lay in between. From germline, CDR1 is GTSNPN and CDR2 SVGIG (reference sequence). The CDR3 is made up of 11 amino acids. CDR3 sequence reads: CASAGSEVQYF. The DNA for the CDR3 is TGTGCCTCGGCCGGGTCCGAAGTACAGTACTTC.

This clone has just a few counts. The chain employs TRBV4-3 and TRBJ1-5, with 8 nucleotides matching TRBD1. CDR1 and CDR2 (germline): LGHNA, YSLEER. The V and J ends lost 4 bases and 3 bases, in that order; junction bases with no gene match: 11. There are 17 residues in the CDR3. The CDR3 here is CASSPRFGQGNNQPQHF. Here the CDR3 DNA reads TGCGCCAGCAGCCCGCGATTTGGACAGGGAAACAATCAGCCCCAGCATTTT.

This chain connects TRBV4-2 to TRBJ2-7; D uncertain. Germline V gives CDR1 LGHNA, CDR2 YNFKEQ. This CDR3 has 14 residues. V shed 0 bases and J shed 2 bases, with 8 bases lying between them. For the CDR3, the DNA is TGTGCCAGCAGCCAAGACGCCGGAACCTACGAGCAGTACTTC. Its protein is CASSQDAGTYEQYF.

The chain joins TRBV7-8 to TRBJ1-1; TRBD1 might be the D (5 bases). Deletions cut 2 bases from V and 0 bases from J, with 7 bases between. The CDR3 contains 14 residues. Germline V lookup: CDR1 SGHVS, CDR2 FQNEAQ. The CDR3 sequence: CASSLRTLNTEAFF. As DNA, the CDR3 is TGTGCCAGCAGCTTAAGGACACTGAACACTGAAGCTTTCTTT.

This clone occurred a few times. The chain uses TRBV7-2 and TRBJ2-3; 7 nucleotides agree with TRBD2. CDR1 SGHTA and CDR2 FQGNSA come from the germline V gene. V was clipped by 5 bases and J by 6 bases; unmatched bases: 5. The CDR3 is 13 residues long. The CDR3 loop is CASSPGGSDTQYF. CDR3 coding DNA: TGTGCCAGCAGCCCCGGGGGGAGCGATACGCAGTATTTT.

The table lists this clone with a few counts. The rearrangement joins TRBV6-5 to TRBJ1-6; TRBD1 aligns across 10 bases. Germline-derived CDR1 and CDR2 are MNHEY and SVGAGI. The junction had 8 bases not matched to a gene; V was cut back by 5 bases and J by 13 bases. The CDR3 consists of 14 residues. This chain's CDR3 is CASSPWDRGTPLHF. In DNA, the CDR3 is TGTGCCAGCAGTCCGTGGGACAGGGGCACTCCCCTCCACTTT.

The CDR3 DNA is TGTGCCAGCAGCCGTACCAAAGGGGCATCAAATGAAAAACTGTTTTTT. Residues: CASSRTKGASNEKLFF. The V and J genes are TRBV21-1 and TRBJ1-4; the table's D call TRBD1 went unverified against the DNA. TRBV21-1 is noted as a pseudogene. The CDR3 covers 16 residues.

The rearrangement links TRBV5-6 to TRBJ1-6, with D maybe TRBD1 (6 bases). Trimming pared 4 bases from V and 7 bases from J, leaving 15 bases between. CDR3 size: 15 residues. CDR1 is SGHDT, CDR2 YYEEEE, per germline. In DNA, the CDR3 is TGTGCCAGCAGCCCAAGGTTTACAGGGAATTCACCCCTCCACTTT. This codes for CASSPRFTGNSPLHF.

This chain joins TRBV7-9 and TRBJ2-7, with TRBD2 matching over 9 bases. The CDR3 has 16 residues. The germline gives CDR1 SEHNR, CDR2 FQNEAQ (reference sequence). Losses at the gene ends were 1 base for V and 5 bases for J; bases not matched to a gene: 9. In DNA form, the CDR3 reads TGTGCCAGCAGCTTAGAAGGGGCTAGCGGGGAGCACGAGCAGTACTTC. Protein: CASSLEGASGEHEQYF.

V usage is TRBV7-9 and J usage is TRBJ1-5; no definite D call. This CDR3 has 12 amino acids. The germline V gene encodes CDR1 SEHNR and CDR2 FQNEAQ (reference sequence). The V end lost 4 bases, the J end lost 5 bases, and 6 bases lay between the germline ends. The CDR3 DNA sequence: TGTGCCAGCAGCTCGGACGATCAGCCCCAGCATTTT. It is translated as CASSSDDQPQHF.

This clone was counted only a few times. The chain recombines TRBV7-2 with TRBJ2-5; TRBD2 agrees at 8 bases. V was pared by 5 bases and J by 2 bases, with 7 bases of the junction left unmatched. CDR3 length equals 15 residues. CDR1 and CDR2 from the germline V gene are SGHTA and FQGNSA. The CDR3 DNA reads as TGTGCCAGCAGCCGGACTAGCCGGTCACAAGAGACCCAGTACTTC. Its translation is CASSRTSRSQETQYF.

The chain links TRBV7-3 to TRBJ2-2; 8 bases are a match to TRBD1. The V and J ends lost 5 bases and 6 bases, in that order; junction bases with no gene match: 2. CDR1 is SGHTA and CDR2 is FQGTGA in the germline V gene. The CDR3 loop spans 13 amino acids. The CDR3 coding sequence is TGTGCCAGCAGCCCAGGGGGCTCCGGGGAGCTGTTTTTT. It is translated as CASSPGGSGELFF.

This clone was picked up a small number of times. The chain employs TRBV5-4 and TRBJ1-1, with D maybe TRBD1 (5 bases). V shed 0 bases and J shed 0 bases, with 9 bases lying between them. Germline V gene sequence: CDR1 SGHNT, CDR2 YYREEE (reference sequence). The CDR3 loop spans 15 amino acids. The CDR3 coding sequence is TGTGCCAGCAGCTTGGATCCAGGGATGAACACTGAAGCTTTCTTT. Translated, it gives CASSLDPGMNTEAFF.

This chain links TRBV6-5 with TRBJ2-7; D remains unclear. The CDR3 extends over 15 amino acids. Trimming pared 0 bases from V and 0 bases from J, leaving 9 bases between. From germline, CDR1 is MNHEY and CDR2 SVGAGI. The CDR3 sequence: CASSYSVLPSYEQYF. Here the CDR3 DNA reads TGTGCCAGCAGTTACTCAGTTCTACCCTCCTACGAGCAGTACTTC.

This rearrangement joins TRBV5-1 to TRBJ1-1, with D perhaps TRBD1 (5 bases). This CDR3 comprises 12 residues. V was trimmed by 1 base and J by 7 bases, leaving 8 bases between them. Germline V lookup: CDR1 SGHRS, CDR2 YFSETQ. CDR3 nucleotide sequence: TGCGCCAGCAGCTTGAGCGGGGGTGAAGCTTTCTTT. It translates to CASSLSGGEAFF.

The rearrangement joins TRBV19 to TRBJ2-3; the D gene is possibly TRBD2 (7 bases). Trimming took 3 bases from V and 4 from J, leaving 11 bases between them. CDR1 and CDR2 from the germline V gene are LNHDA and SQIVND (reference sequence). CDR3 length: 14 amino acids. CDR3 in amino acids: CASSINGGPDTQYF. The DNA for the CDR3 is TGTGCCAGTAGTATTAACGGGGGGCCAGATACGCAGTATTTT.

This chain joins TRBV19 and TRBJ2-2; no definite D call. Deletions cut 6 bases from V and 4 bases from J, with 9 bases between. CDR3 length: 13 amino acids. Germline CDR1 is LNHDA and CDR2 is SQIVND (reference sequence). The CDR3 DNA is TGTGCCAGTAGCTACAGTTTCACCGGGGAGCTGTTTTTT. Translation: CASSYSFTGELFF.

The chain recombines TRBV5-5 with TRBJ1-2; D is possibly TRBD1 (5 bases). V lost 1 base and J 4 bases, leaving 14 bases between the germline ends. Germline V gene data show CDR1 as SGHKS and CDR2 as YYEKEE (reference sequence). This CDR3 is 15 amino acids long. CDR3: CASSLTLWGSYGYTF. In DNA, the CDR3 is TGTGCCAGCAGCTTGACCCTCTGGGGCTCCTATGGCTACACCTTC.

The V gene is TRBV7-2, the J gene TRBJ1-6; 9 nucleotides align to TRBD1. Germline V gene sequence: CDR1 SGHTA, CDR2 FQGNSA. J gave up 9 bases and V 4 bases, and 4 bases lay outside the gene matches. The CDR3 length is 14 residues. This chain's CDR3 is CASSSRDRVSPLHF. DNA of the CDR3: TGTGCCAGCAGCTCACGGGACAGGGTTTCACCCCTCCACTTT. The complete variable domain, with remaining parts taken from reference TRBV7-2 and TRBJ1-6, reads GAGVSQSPSNKVTEKGKDVELRCDPISGHTALYWYRQSLGQGLEFLIYFQGNSAPDKSGLPSDRFSAERTGGSVSTLTIQRTQQEDSAVYLCASSSRDRVSPLHFGNGTRLTVT.

V usage is TRBV4-3 and J usage is TRBJ1-4; the D gene is possibly TRBD1 (6 bases). Deletions cut 1 base from V and 10 bases from J, with 16 bases between. Germline CDR1 reads LGHNA; CDR2 reads YSLEER. The CDR3 is made up of 15 amino acids. Here the CDR3 reads CASSQATGRAGKLFF. The CDR3 bases are TGCGCCAGCAGCCAAGCAACAGGGCGGGCCGGAAAACTGTTTTTT.

The chain employs TRBV6-6 and TRBJ1-3, with 7 bases that match TRBD1. Trimming cost V 6 bases and J 2 bases; bases outside gene matches: 4. This CDR3 contains 14 residues. Germline V gene data show CDR1 as MNHNY and CDR2 as SVGAGI (reference sequence). CDR3 sequence (DNA): TGTGCCAGCAGCCTTACAGGGGCTGGAAACACCATATATTTT. Translated, it gives CASSLTGAGNTIYF.